This T cell receptor beta chain is from a study of T cells in Graves' hyperthyroidism and ophthalmopathy. Study-wide results and limits: The majority of expanded thyroid clonotypes above 0.001 also appeared in blood.

The PBMCs were taken from around 9 ml of fresh peripheral blood. Researchers took RNA transcripts and amplified the TCR beta CDR3 regions from them. The primer set for the first-round RT-PCR of the TCR CDR3 was HTBI. TCRdb fed the multiplex PCR reads into MiXCR, producing one record per CDR3 protein. Of hundreds of thousands of distinct CDR3 sequences listed, about two fifths are singletons. Germline V gene lookup returns CDR1 DFQATT and CDR2 SNEGSKA (reference sequence). The CDR3 covers 12 residues. Regarding this clonotype: Its antigen is as yet unknown.

The gene calls are TRBV20-1 and TRBJ2-7, with 10 bases fitting TRBD2. Sequenced input: blood. The TCR sequence derives from a man between 18 and 35 years old with Graves' hyperthyroidism. CDR3 residues: CSALAGTYEQYF. The CDR3 coding sequence is TGCAGCGCACTAGCGGGAACCTACGAGCAGTACTTC.